This passage covers 9 T cell receptor beta chains from one sample sequenced in a study of Graves' ophthalmopathy and Graves' hyperthyroidism. Investigators amplified TCR beta CDR3 regions from RNA transcripts. After a first-round RT-PCR with HTBI primers, a second-round multiplex PCR was run. TCRdb processed the multiplex PCR reads anew with MiXCR; each CDR3 protein has one entry. The sample holds 500,000 to 800,000 distinct CDR3 sequences; roughly 41% are singletons and the top ten take around 3%. Sequencing input: peripheral blood. These receptors came from an adult man with Graves' ophthalmopathy.

In this sample, this clonotype turned up many times. The chain couples TRBV20-1 to TRBJ1-2, with TRBD1 as a possible D gene (5 bases). V was clipped by 0 bases and J by 4 bases, with 18 bases between them. The CDR3 runs to 16 residues. Looked up from germline, CDR1 is DFQATT and CDR2 is SNEGSKA (reference sequence). The CDR3: CSARDGAHKTAYGYTF. In DNA, the CDR3 is TGCAGTGCTAGAGATGGGGCGCACAAGACAGCCTATGGCTACACCTTC.

About this clonotype: A much bigger clone sits one base away, suggesting this may be a read error. Since no conserved phenylalanine or tryptophan closes the CDR3, a read error is the likely cause. The chain carries TRBV11-1 and TRBJ1-1; a weak D match, TRBD1 (5 bases). Trimming stripped 5 bases from V and 3 bases from J, with 16 bases between. The CDR3 has 15 amino acids. The germline gives CDR1 SGHAT, CDR2 FQDESV (reference sequence). CDR3 region: CASSEQLEGYTEAFS. The CDR3, as DNA: TGTGCCAGCAGCGAACAATTGGAGGGGTACACTGAAGCTTTCTCT.

Written as DNA, the CDR3 is TGCGCCAGCAGTGAGTCGACCAGCACAGATACGCAGTATTTT. It specifies CASSESTSTDTQYF. The V gene is TRBV10-2, the J gene TRBJ2-3; no clear D gene. The length of the CDR3 is 14 residues. Germline loops: CDR1 WSHSY, CDR2 SAAADI. Deletions cut 0 bases from V and 0 bases from J, with 4 bases between.

Comments on this clonotype: Relative to the germline gene, one junction end is altered; a read error may explain this. The chain links TRBV29-1 to TRBJ2-7, with a possible D match to TRBD2 (5 bases). The V gene's germline CDR1 is SQVTM and CDR2 ANQGSEA. The CDR3 is 11 amino acids. CDR3: CSVGEDYEQCF. The CDR3 nucleotides read TGCAGCGTTGGCGAAGACTACGAGCAGTGCTTC.

V is TRBV19 and J is TRBJ2-7; 12 bases map to TRBD2. Per germline, CDR1 LNHDA and CDR2 SQIVND (reference sequence). This CDR3 is built from 15 residues. The V gene end was trimmed by 6 bases and the J gene end by 7 bases; junction bases not matched to a gene: 10. The CDR3 here is CASSSTSGSYNEQYF. CDR3 in DNA: TGTGCCAGTAGCTCGACTAGCGGGAGCTACAATGAGCAGTACTTC. Full variable domain (outside the CDR3, taken from reference TRBV19 and TRBJ2-7): DGGITQSPKYLFRKEGQNVTLSCEQNLNHDAMYWYRQDPGQGLRLIYYSQIVNDFQKGDIAEGYSVSREKKESFPLTVTSAQKNPTAFYLCASSSTSGSYNEQYFGPGTRLTVT.

The gene calls are TRBV29-1 and TRBJ1-2; perhaps TRBD1 as D (5 bases). Trimming shortened V by 4 bases and J by 5 bases, and 14 bases separated the two germline ends. Germline CDR1 reads SQVTM; CDR2 reads ANQGSEA. This CDR3 comprises 13 residues. The chain's CDR3 is CSVAQGLTYGYTF. The DNA of the CDR3 is TGCAGCGTTGCTCAGGGACTTACATATGGCTACACCTTC. Drawing the rest from reference TRBV29-1 and TRBJ1-2, the complete variable domain is SAVISQKPSRDICQRGTSLTIQCQVDSQVTMMFWYRQQPGQSLTLIATANQGSEATYESGFVIDKFPISRPNLTFSTLTVSNMSPEDSSIYLCSVAQGLTYGYTFGSGTRLTVV.

V is TRBV7-2 and J is TRBJ2-7; 9 nucleotides align to TRBD1. Trimming took 7 bases from V and 7 from J; bases not matched to a gene: 14. Germline V gene lookup returns CDR1 SGHTA and CDR2 FQGNSA. The CDR3 runs to 15 residues. CDR3 in amino acids: CASTPRGQGYNEQYF. DNA for the CDR3: TGTGCCAGCACTCCCCGGGGACAGGGCTACAATGAGCAGTACTTC.

Note on this clonotype: This may come from a read error, since a much larger clone is one base off. V and J are TRBV24-1 and TRBJ1-1; D is possibly TRBD1 (5 bases). Trimming pared 4 bases from V and 3 bases from J, leaving 11 bases between. The CDR3 runs to 14 residues. Germline CDR1 KGHDR, CDR2 SFDVKD. CDR3 sequence: CATSEAGFDTEAFF. CDR3 nucleotide sequence: TGTGCCACCAGTGAAGCAGGGTTCGACACTGAAGCTTTCTTT.

V and J are TRBV6-5 and TRBJ1-3; no definite D call. This CDR3 is built from 13 residues. The V gene's germline CDR1 is MNHEY and CDR2 SVGAGI. V lost 5 bases, J lost 4 bases, and 9 bases lay in between. CDR3 nucleotide sequence: TGTGCCAGCAGTGATCCGGACGGAAACACCATATATTTT. Protein: CASSDPDGNTIYF.